This entry concerns a single T cell receptor (beta chain). The data belong to a study of shared clonotypes between healthy human individuals. Germline values: CDR1 SGHKS, CDR2 YYEKEE (reference sequence). Trimming stripped 0 bases from V and 8 bases from J, with 8 bases between. This CDR3 has 12 amino acids. Each subset's genomic DNA was split evenly across several immunoSEQ plates. Source study methods: Quality scores were absent from the junction-only immunoSEQ sequences, so filtering differed. TCRdb's table, derived via immunoSEQ multiplex PCR, lists solely in-frame clones and lacks some. V and J calls plus clone size are reproduced from that table; the DNA served to infer D and trimming. The data hold 450,000 to 600,000 clones, with more than 65% observed a single time.

The chain uses TRBV5-5 and TRBJ1-2; D gene uncertain. This TCR derives from a woman in her thirties or forties in good health. Some clones in this sample may be carry-over from other donors' samples. The sequenced material came from PBMCs. In DNA form, the CDR3 reads TGTGCCAGCAGCTTGGTTTCGGGGGGCTACACCTTC. Residues: CASSLVSGGYTF.